This TCR beta chain came from a study of CD8 T cells in Susac syndrome. This clonotype occurred once. With random hexamers, about 0.45 to 1 ug RNA was reverse transcribed. TCRdb redid the calling of the immunoSEQ multiplex PCR reads with MiXCR, one entry per CDR3 protein. The data hold 150,000 to 180,000 distinct CDR3 sequences, with approximately 95% observed a single time. CDR3 length: 14 residues. Trimming removed 7 bases at V and 1 base at J, with 13 bases between. Germline lookup yields CDR1 SQVTM and CDR2 ANQGSEA. The sequence came from a human donor with Susac syndrome. V gene TRBV29-1 combines with J gene TRBJ2-2; perhaps TRBD1 as D (7 bases). Sequenced: CD4+ T cells from PBMCs. The chain's CDR3 is CSAGGGLNTGELFF. As DNA, the CDR3 is TGCAGCGCCGGAGGGGGCTTGAACACCGGGGAGCTGTTTTTT.